A selection of T cell receptor beta chains follows, all from one sample in a study of technical replicates of blood from a handful of donors. The table came from immunoSEQ multiplex PCR; TCRdb's copy has only in-frame clones and leaves some out. The sample includes almost 70,000 clones, approximately 90% of them seen just once. Sample: PBMCs. These receptor sequences come from a human donor in good health. Some clones in this sample may be carry-over from other donors' samples. Each CDR3 is given with its conserved first and last residue. A D gene is named only where the DNA matches it firmly. The size field is filled for only some rows; it gives once, few, many or a size class.

abundance | d_gene | j_gene | v_gene | len | CDR3aa | CDR3nt
- | TRBD2 | TRBJ2-7 | TRBV7-3 | 17 | CASSLILAGRGLYEQYF | TGTGCCAGCAGCTTAATACTAGCGGGAAGGGGGCTCTACGAGCAGTACTTC
few | - | TRBJ1-1 | TRBV7-3 | 13 | CASSLGLRTEAFF | TGTGCCAGCAGCTTAGGGTTGCGGACTGAAGCTTTCTTT
once | - | TRBJ1-2 | TRBV30 | 13 | CAWRHGEDYGYTF | TGTGCCTGGAGACACGGCGAGGACTATGGCTACACCTTC
- | TRBD1 | TRBJ2-7 | TRBV7-2 | 15 | CASSLEVLQGPEQYF | TGTGCCAGCAGCTTAGAGGTTCTACAGGGGCCCGAGCAGTACTTC
- | TRBD1 | TRBJ2-5 | TRBV18 | 14 | CASSMTGGEETQYF | TGTGCCAGCTCAATGACAGGGGGCGAGGAGACCCAGTACTTC
- | - | TRBJ2-1 | TRBV11-1 | 13 | CASSLGQSNEQFF | TGTGCCAGCAGCTTAGGCCAGTCCAATGAGCAGTTCTTC
- | - | TRBJ2-1 | TRBV27 | 15 | CASRLSPSSYNEQFF | TGTGCCAGCAGATTGAGTCCTAGCTCCTACAATGAGCAGTTCTTC
- | TRBD1 | TRBJ1-5 | TRBV19 | 14 | CASSIKGAGQPQHF | TGTGCCAGTAGTATAAAGGGGGCCGGTCAGCCCCAGCATTTT
- | TRBD1 | TRBJ2-3 | TRBV7-6 | 15 | CASSSQPDRTDTQYF | TGTGCCAGCAGCTCCCAACCGGACAGGACAGATACGCAGTATTTT
few | - | TRBJ1-1 | TRBV14 | 13 | CASREQTNTEAFF | TGTGCCAGCAGGGAACAGACGAACACTGAAGCTTTCTTT
- | - | TRBJ1-5 | TRBV6-5 | 13 | CASSYRRNQPQHF | TGTGCCAGCAGTTACAGGAGAAATCAGCCCCAGCATTTT
- | - | TRBJ1-4 | TRBV18 | 17 | CASSPTPQGATNEKLFF | TGTGCCAGCTCACCAACCCCCCAGGGCGCAACTAATGAAAAACTGTTTTTT
- | - | TRBJ2-7 | TRBV7-9 | 15 | CASSLAEGRDYEQYF | TGTGCCAGCAGCTTAGCGGAGGGGCGGGACTACGAGCAGTACTTC
- | TRBD2 | TRBJ2-1 | TRBV7-2 | 15 | CASSLVAGANNEQFF | TGTGCCAGCAGCTTAGTAGCGGGGGCCAACAATGAGCAGTTCTTC
- | - | TRBJ2-5 | TRBV7-2 | 14 | CASSLRGGLETQYF | TGTGCCAGCAGCTTAAGGGGGGGCCTGGAGACCCAGTACTTC
- | TRBD2 | TRBJ2-5 | TRBV5-1 | 15 | CASSSRGDYQETQYF | TGCGCCAGCAGCTCGCGCGGGGACTATCAAGAGACCCAGTACTTC
- | TRBD1 | TRBJ1-6 | TRBV10-3 | 13 | CAISDQGASPLHF | TGTGCCATCAGTGATCAGGGGGCTTCACCCCTCCACTTT
once | - | TRBJ1-3 | TRBV29-1 | 13 | CSVTQGLGNTIYF | TGCAGCGTTACTCAGGGCCTTGGAAACACCATATATTTT
- | TRBD1 | TRBJ2-3 | TRBV27 | 14 | CASSTGGTLNTQYF | TGTGCCAGCAGCACAGGGGGCACATTAAATACGCAGTATTTT
- | - | TRBJ2-2 | TRBV4-2 | 15 | CASSQVGRDTGELFF | TGTGCCAGCAGCCAGGTTGGACGGGATACCGGGGAGCTGTTTTTT
- | - | TRBJ2-5 | TRBV7-2 | 14 | CASRQRAGKETQYF | TGTGCCAGCAGGCAACGGGCAGGGAAAGAGACCCAGTACTTC
- | - | TRBJ2-5 | TRBV2 | 15 | CASSEWRGRQETQYF | TGTGCCAGCAGTGAATGGAGAGGGCGCCAAGAGACCCAGTACTTC
- | - | TRBJ1-1 | TRBV7-9 | 14 | CASSSSQMNTEAFF | TGTGCCAGCAGCTCGTCACAGATGAACACTGAAGCTTTCTTT
- | TRBD1 | TRBJ2-1 | TRBV10-3 | 17 | CAISAGQGIGSYNEQFF | TGTGCCATCAGTGCGGGACAGGGGATAGGTTCCTACAATGAGCAGTTCTTC
- | - | TRBJ1-6 | TRBV21-1 | 16 | CASSKGAGVYNSPLHF | TGTGCCAGCAGCAAAGGAGCGGGGGTGTACAATTCACCCCTCCACTTT
- | - | TRBJ1-1 | TRBV9 | 14 | CASSVEEMNTEAFF | TGTGCCAGCAGCGTAGAAGAGATGAACACTGAAGCTTTCTTT
- | - | TRBJ2-7 | TRBV5-1 | 14 | CASSSLQGLHEQYF | TGCGCCAGCAGCTCCCTGCAGGGACTCCACGAGCAGTACTTC
- | TRBD2 | TRBJ2-3 | TRBV6-5 | 15 | CASSYSKASGETQYF | TGTGCCAGCAGTTACTCGAAGGCTAGCGGAGAGACGCAGTATTTT
- | - | TRBJ2-3 | TRBV25-1 | 13 | CASSARTRDTQYF | TGTGCCAGCAGTGCAAGAACGAGGGATACGCAGTATTTT
- | - | TRBJ1-6 | TRBV9 | 15 | CASSVVSGTGSPLHF | TGTGCCAGCAGCGTAGTTTCGGGAACAGGGTCACCCCTCCACTTT
- | TRBD2 | TRBJ2-7 | TRBV7-3 | 14 | CASSPGLAGEEQYF | TGTGCCAGCAGCCCTGGACTAGCGGGAGAAGAGCAGTACTTC
- | - | TRBJ2-1 | TRBV6-5 | 9 | CAAGDEQFF | TGTGCCGCCGGTGATGAGCAGTTCTTC
- | - | TRBJ2-7 | TRBV19 | 15 | CASSISRGWGYEQYF | TGTGCCAGTAGTATTAGCCGGGGATGGGGCTACGAGCAGTACTTC
- | - | TRBJ1-5 | TRBV6-1 | 14 | CAIRKGGTNQPQHF | TGTGCCATCCGGAAGGGGGGGACCAATCAGCCCCAGCATTTT
- | - | TRBJ1-4 | TRBV2 | 15 | CASTTYGTWEEKLFF | TGTGCCAGCACTACATACGGGACTTGGGAAGAAAAACTGTTTTTT
- | TRBD1 | TRBJ2-7 | TRBV11-2 | 16 | CASSLTPTGVMYEQYF | TGTGCCAGCAGCCTAACCCCGACAGGGGTGATGTACGAGCAGTACTTC
- | TRBD1 | TRBJ1-6 | TRBV5-6 | 15 | CASSLDRGGNSPLHF | TGTGCCAGCAGCTTGGACAGGGGTGGGAATTCACCCCTCCACTTT
- | - | TRBJ2-3 | TRBV5-4 | 16 | CASSSRGSGTTDTQYF | TGTGCCAGCAGCTCCCGGGGTAGCGGAACTACAGATACGCAGTATTTT
- | TRBD1 | TRBJ2-4 | TRBV10-3 | 15 | CATGTGTVAKNIQYF | TGTGCCACCGGGACAGGGACAGTAGCCAAAAACATTCAGTACTTC
- | TRBD2 | TRBJ2-7 | TRBV11-2 | 15 | CASSSLAGGPYEQYF | TGTGCCAGCAGCTCCTTAGCGGGAGGGCCCTACGAGCAGTACTTC
- | - | TRBJ1-5 | TRBV19 | 15 | CASSIRGEGNQPQHF | TGTGCCAGTAGTATCCGGGGGGAGGGCAATCAGCCCCAGCATTTT
once | TRBD1 | TRBJ2-1 | TRBV7-2 | 17 | CASSLTAHRGYYNEQFF | TGTGCCAGCAGCTTAACGGCCCACAGGGGGTACTACAATGAGCAGTTCTTC
- | - | TRBJ2-3 | TRBV7-6 | 13 | CASSSNLVDTQYF | TGTGCCAGCAGCTCCAACCTAGTAGATACGCAGTATTTT
- | TRBD2 | TRBJ2-5 | TRBV2 | 17 | CASSEAWASGGLETQYF | TGTGCCAGCAGTGAAGCGTGGGCTAGCGGGGGCCTGGAGACCCAGTACTTC
- | - | TRBJ2-2 | TRBV30 | 12 | CAWFKGRGELFF | TGTGCCTGGTTCAAAGGGAGAGGGGAGCTGTTTTTT
- | - | TRBJ1-2 | TRBV25-1 | 15 | CASSEASLGGWGYTF | TGTGCCAGCAGTGAAGCGTCGTTAGGCGGTTGGGGCTACACCTTC
few | TRBD1 | TRBJ2-1 | TRBV11-2 | 15 | CASSPTGVWRNEQFF | TGTGCCAGCAGCCCTACAGGGGTCTGGCGGAATGAGCAGTTCTTC
- | - | TRBJ1-1 | TRBV20-1 | 10 | CSARQFEAFF | TGCAGTGCGCGACAGTTTGAAGCTTTCTTT
- | - | TRBJ2-5 | TRBV4-1 | 14 | CASSHSVSGETQYF | TGCGCCAGCAGCCACAGTGTGAGCGGGGAGACCCAGTACTTC
- | - | TRBJ1-2 | TRBV7-9 | 13 | CASSVGQNYGYTF | TGTGCCAGCAGCGTCGGACAGAACTATGGCTACACCTTC